The rows below give T cell receptor beta chains drawn from one sample of a study of blood T cell repertoires in COVID-19. Profiling relied on immunoSEQ multiplex PCR, and the TCRdb table lists in-frame clones only, not all of them. The sample has under 80,000 clones, about four fifths seen once. The sample comprised peripheral blood. These receptors were taken from a human donor in a cohort sampled during active COVID-19. CDR3s include the opening cysteine and the closing phenylalanine or tryptophan. The D gene is left open where the match is weak. Clone size appears in some rows only: once, few, many, or a class for an expanded clone.

j_call,cdr3_length,d_call,clone_size,v_call,cdr3_nt,cdr3_aa
TRBJ1-1,12,NA,NA,TRBV28,TGTGCCAGCAGTTTGCGGGCCACTGAAGCTTTCTTT,CASSLRATEAFF
TRBJ2-3,13,TRBD2,NA,TRBV7-9,TGTGCCAGCAGCTGGAGCGGGATCGAGACGCAGTATTTT,CASSWSGIETQYF
TRBJ1-2,13,TRBD1,NA,TRBV6-2/TRBV6-3,TGTGCCAGCAGTTCGACAGGGAACTATGGCTACACCTTC,CASSSTGNYGYTF
TRBJ2-2,16,NA,NA,TRBV21-1,TGTGCCAGCACTATCAGACGCGGTGTTTTAACCGGGGAGCTGTTTTTT,CASTIRRGVLTGELFF
TRBJ2-1,15,TRBD2,once,TRBV7-3,TGTGCCAGCAGCTTAAATAGCGGGAGCTACAATGAGCAGTTCTTC,CASSLNSGSYNEQFF
TRBJ1-5,14,NA,NA,TRBV30,TGTGCCTGGAGTGTAAAAGGGGGCAATCAGCCCCAGCATTTT,CAWSVKGGNQPQHF
TRBJ2-3,14,NA,NA,TRBV19,TGTGCCAGTAAAGTGCAGGGAAATACAGATACGCAGTATTTT,CASKVQGNTDTQYF
TRBJ2-3,16,TRBD2,NA,TRBV7-3,TGTGCCAGCAGCCCCCTAGCGGGAGCGGGCACAGATACGCAGTATTTT,CASSPLAGAGTDTQYF
TRBJ2-2,15,NA,NA,TRBV19,TGTGCCAGTAGTATAGGGCACCTCAACACCGGGGAGCTGTTTTTT,CASSIGHLNTGELFF
TRBJ1-2,14,NA,NA,TRBV24-1,TGTGCCACCAGTGAACGGAGAGACAGCTATGGCTACACCTTC,CATSERRDSYGYTF
TRBJ2-3,15,NA,NA,TRBV7-6,TGTGCCAGCAGCTTAGTGGCGGGACCCACAGATACGCAGTATTTT,CASSLVAGPTDTQYF
TRBJ2-7,18,TRBD1,NA,TRBV7-2,TGTGCCAGCAGCCCAAGACCCCGGGACAGCCGTTTTCCCTACGAGCAGTACTTC,CASSPRPRDSRFPYEQYF
TRBJ2-7,15,NA,NA,TRBV7-9,TGTGCCAGCAGCCCACGGGGGACAGTCATCAACGAGCAGTACTTC,CASSPRGTVINEQYF
TRBJ2-2,13,NA,NA,TRBV5-1,TGCGCCAGCAGCCGAGACAGCACCGGGGAGCTGTTTTTT,CASSRDSTGELFF
TRBJ1-4,16,TRBD1,NA,TRBV19,TGTGCCAGTAGCGAGACAGGGGGCGTACCTAATGAAAAACTGTTTTTT,CASSETGGVPNEKLFF
TRBJ2-5,18,TRBD1,once,TRBV5-1,TGCGCCAGCAGCTTTGGGACAGGGGGGCTAAGGGGACAAGAGACCCAGTACTTC,CASSFGTGGLRGQETQYF
TRBJ2-7,16,TRBD2,NA,TRBV11-2,TGTGCCAGCAGCCCCGGGGGGGCGGGCTTCTCCTACGAGCAGTACTTC,CASSPGGAGFSYEQYF
TRBJ2-3,14,NA,NA,TRBV7-2,TGTGCCAGCAGCTTAGTTAGGAGAGGGGATACGCAGTATTTT,CASSLVRRGDTQYF
TRBJ1-1,15,NA,NA,TRBV29-1,TGCAGCGTTCGACCCGAGGCAGGGATGAACACTGAAGCTTTCTTT,CSVRPEAGMNTEAFF
TRBJ1-2,14,NA,NA,TRBV5-4,TGTGCCAGCAGCCGAAACCAGGGGACCTATGGCTACACCTTC,CASSRNQGTYGYTF
TRBJ2-5,13,NA,NA,TRBV7-2,TGTGCCAGCAGCTTAGGGGGGCATGAGACCCAGTACTTC,CASSLGGHETQYF
TRBJ1-6,16,TRBD1,NA,TRBV5-1,TGCGCCAGCAGCTTCTGGGGACAGGGCAATAATTCACCCCTCCACTTT,CASSFWGQGNNSPLHF
TRBJ2-6,16,NA,NA,TRBV27,TGTGCCAGCAGTGCGAGCAGGGTCCCTGGGGCCAACGTCCTGACTTTC,CASSASRVPGANVLTF
TRBJ2-7,14,TRBD1,NA,TRBV25-1,TGTGCCAGCAGTGCCACCGGGACAGGCGTCGAGCAGTACTTC,CASSATGTGVEQYF
TRBJ2-6,16,NA,few,TRBV28,TGTGCCAGCAGTTTAAAAGGGGCAGAGGGGGCCAACGTCCTGACTTTC,CASSLKGAEGANVLTF
TRBJ2-3,17,TRBD2,NA,TRBV4-3,TGCGCCAGCAGCCAAGATGGGGTAGCGGGAGGGCCTGGTACGCAGTATTTT,CASSQDGVAGGPGTQYF
TRBJ1-5,15,NA,NA,TRBV28,TGTGCCAGCAGTTTCCTCAGGGGAAATAATCAGCCCCAGCATTTT,CASSFLRGNNQPQHF
TRBJ1-1,14,NA,once,TRBV15,TGTGCCACCAGCAGAGATCGTTTGAACACTGAAGCTTTCTTT,CATSRDRLNTEAFF
TRBJ1-2,13,NA,NA,TRBV20-1,TGCAGTGCTAGTTCCGGGGTCGGCTATGGCTACACCTTC,CSASSGVGYGYTF
TRBJ2-3,15,TRBD2,NA,TRBV30,TGTGCCTGGAATAGCGGGAGGGCGAGCACAGATACGCAGTATTTT,CAWNSGRASTDTQYF
TRBJ1-1,12,NA,NA,TRBV6-6,TGTGCCAGCAGTTACACGGACACTGAAGCTTTCTTT,CASSYTDTEAFF
TRBJ2-7,14,NA,NA,TRBV27,TGTGCCAGCAGGGGGGTCGGGGGAGGAAACGAGCAGTACTTC,CASRGVGGGNEQYF
TRBJ2-3,16,TRBD2,NA,TRBV7-6,TGTGCCAGCAGCACGTTGGCAGCGGGGATCACAGATACGCAGTATTTT,CASSTLAAGITDTQYF
TRBJ2-7,18,TRBD2,NA,TRBV6-2/TRBV6-3,TGTGCCAGCAGTTACTCGAGGGACATCGGGACTAGCCTCTACGAGCAGTACTTC,CASSYSRDIGTSLYEQYF
TRBJ2-7,11,TRBD2,NA,TRBV20-1,TGCAGTGCTGAGCGGGGATACGAGCAGTACTTC,CSAERGYEQYF
TRBJ2-7,13,NA,NA,TRBV28,TGTGCCAGCAGCGCGGTAGACCGGGTAGAGCAGTACTTC,CASSAVDRVEQYF
TRBJ2-3,14,TRBD2,NA,TRBV18,TGTGCCAGCTCACCAGGACTAGACACAGATACGCAGTATTTT,CASSPGLDTDTQYF
TRBJ2-7,14,TRBD1,NA,TRBV2,TGTGCCAGCAGTCCCCGGGACAGGGGAGCCGAGCAGTACTTC,CASSPRDRGAEQYF
TRBJ1-1,14,NA,NA,TRBV18,TGTGCCAGCTCACCACAGGGGGAGAACACTGAAGCTTTCTTT,CASSPQGENTEAFF
TRBJ2-7,14,NA,NA,TRBV18,TGTGCCAGCTCACCACCCGGTGAAAACTACGAGCAGTACTTC,CASSPPGENYEQYF
TRBJ2-5,13,NA,few,TRBV6-8,TGTGCCAGCAGTTACGGGTCGGGGGAGACCCAGTACTTC,CASSYGSGETQYF
TRBJ1-2,15,NA,NA,TRBV18,TGTGCCAGCTCACCACCTAACCGGGAAGCCTATGGCTACACCTTC,CASSPPNREAYGYTF
TRBJ1-5,14,NA,NA,TRBV18,TGTGCCAGCTCACCCGACAGTGATAATCAGCCCCAGCATTTT,CASSPDSDNQPQHF
TRBJ2-3,15,TRBD2,NA,TRBV3-1/TRBV3-2,TGTGCCAGCAGCCAAGCGGGAGGGCTTGGAGATACGCAGTATTTT,CASSQAGGLGDTQYF
TRBJ1-2,13,NA,NA,TRBV19,TGTGCCAGTAGTATAGAGCGGTTCTATGGCTACACCTTC,CASSIERFYGYTF
TRBJ2-5,16,NA,NA,TRBV9,TGTGCCAGCAGCGTAGGCATGGTGGGGCAGGGGGAGACCCAGTACTTC,CASSVGMVGQGETQYF
TRBJ1-6,15,NA,NA,TRBV6-5,TGTGCCAGCAGTTACTCGTTCGGGGAGAAATCACCCCTCCACTTT,CASSYSFGEKSPLHF
TRBJ1-2,15,NA,NA,TRBV9,TGTGCCAGCAGCCCCGGACAGCCGGGCGCCTATGGCTACACCTTC,CASSPGQPGAYGYTF